A single sample gave rise to the 29 T cell receptor beta chains below, sequenced in a study of blood T cell repertoires in COVID-19. This table comes from immunoSEQ multiplex PCR, and its TCRdb copy is limited to in-frame clones, with some not included. Altogether approximately 150,000 clones are present, roughly 84% being singletons, with the ten largest covering about 8%. The specimen sequenced was peripheral blood. The receptors originated from a woman aged 60-75 years with acute or convalescent COVID-19.

The CDR3 reads CASSKYGGSRANEKLFF. The CDR3 nucleotides read TGTGCCAGCAGCAAATATGGGGGGAGTAGGGCTAATGAAAAACTGTTTTTT. The J gene is TRBJ1-4, the V gene TRBV21-1. TRBV21-1 is a documented pseudogene. The CDR3 extends over 17 amino acids.

This clone was seen just once. V is TRBV5-6 and J is TRBJ2-7; D remains unclear. Germline V lookup: CDR1 SGHDT, CDR2 YYEEEE. Trimming took off 4 bases at V and 5 bases at J, with 7 bases between the two ends. The length of the CDR3 is 11 residues. As DNA, the CDR3 is TGTGCCAGCAGCCTATCCCACGAGCAGTACTTC. This codes for CASSLSHEQYF. Using reference TRBV5-6 and TRBJ2-7 for the parts outside the CDR3, the full variable domain is DAGVTQSPTHLIKTRGQQVTLRCSPKSGHDTVSWYQQALGQGPQFIFQYYEEEERQRGNFPDRFSGHQFPNYSSELNVNALLLGDSALYLCASSLSHEQYFGPGTRLTVT.

This chain uses TRBV28 with TRBJ2-7; 7 bases align to TRBD2. This CDR3 contains 13 residues. The germline V gene has CDR1 MDHEN and CDR2 SYDVKM. The J segment lost 0 bases and the V segment lost 11 bases, leaving 7 bases of the junction unmatched. For the CDR3, the DNA is TGTGCCGCCGGGACTACCTACTCCTACGAGCAGTACTTC. Its protein is CAAGTTYSYEQYF.

CDR3 loop: CASSPWTGRMTGANVLTF. The CDR3 DNA reads TGTGCCAGCAGCCCCTGGACAGGGAGGATGACTGGGGCCAACGTCCTGACTTTC. The V and J genes are TRBV4-2 and TRBJ2-6; 8 bases line up with TRBD1. After removal of 4 bases from V and 2 bases from J, the junction contained 10 bases not matched to a gene. Germline-derived CDR1 and CDR2 are LGHNA and YNFKEQ. The CDR3 is 18 residues long.

The gene calls are TRBV19 and TRBJ1-2; a possible D gene is TRBD1 (5 bases). V was cut by 4 bases and J by 4 bases, with 19 bases left in between. In germline, CDR1 is LNHDA, CDR2 SQIVND (reference sequence). CDR3 length: 16 residues. The CDR3 DNA reads TGTGCCAGTAGTACCGCCGTCCCAGGGATAGGCTATGGCTACACCTTC. Encoded protein: CASSTAVPGIGYGYTF. The full variable domain, with the rest looked up from reference TRBV19 and TRBJ1-2, is DGGITQSPKYLFRKEGQNVTLSCEQNLNHDAMYWYRQDPGQGLRLIYYSQIVNDFQKGDIAEGYSVSREKKESFPLTVTSAQKNPTAFYLCASSTAVPGIGYGYTFGSGTRLTVV.

This chain links TRBV27 with TRBJ2-7; D gene uncertain. V was pared by 3 bases and J by 5 bases, with 14 bases between. CDR3 length: 14 residues. Germline CDR1 MNHEY, CDR2 SMNVEV (reference sequence). The CDR3 DNA reads as TGTGCCAGCAGTTTCAGCGCAAATGGCGACGAGCAGTACTTC. The encoded protein is CASSFSANGDEQYF.

This rearrangement joins TRBV21-1 to TRBJ2-7; the table's D call TRBD1 went unverified against the DNA. TRBV21-1 is a pseudogene. The CDR3 loop spans 14 amino acids. DNA of the CDR3: TGTGCCAGCAGCCCCGAAGCAGGTTCCTACGAGCAGTACTTC. This encodes CASSPEAGSYEQYF.

The V call is TRBV4-2, the J call TRBJ2-5, with TRBD2 matching 8 bases. J gave up 5 bases and V 4 bases, and 3 bases lay outside the gene matches. Germline CDR1 reads LGHNA; CDR2 reads YNFKEQ. CDR3 length: 13 residues. CDR3: CASSPTGGETQYF. The CDR3 DNA follows: TGTGCCAGCAGCCCAACGGGGGGGGAGACCCAGTACTTC.

The chain combines TRBV28 with TRBJ2-1; D is unclear. The V end was cut by 2 bases, the J end by 0 bases, with 5 bases between. This CDR3 region has 14 residues. Germline CDR1 is MDHEN and CDR2 is SYDVKM. The CDR3: CASSLPVSYNEQFF. CDR3 nucleotides: TGTGCCAGCAGTTTACCAGTCTCCTACAATGAGCAGTTCTTC. The variable domain in full, completed from reference TRBV28 and TRBJ2-1, reads DVKVTQSSRYLVKRTGEKVFLECVQDMDHENMFWYRQDPGLGLRLIYFSYDVKMKEKGDIPEGYSVSREKKERFSLILESASTNQTSMYLCASSLPVSYNEQFFGPGTRLTVL.

The rearrangement links TRBV6-6 to TRBJ1-6; D might be TRBD1 (5 bases). V dropped 8 bases and J dropped 6 bases, with 11 bases sitting between them. The CDR3 is 13 amino acids. Per the germline V gene, CDR1 is MNHNY and CDR2 is SVGAGI (reference sequence). CDR3 loop: CASGPGLNSPLHF. In nucleotides, the CDR3 is TGTGCCAGCGGTCCGGGACTTAATTCACCCCTCCACTTT.

This chain uses TRBV5-5 with TRBJ1-2; D is unclear. This CDR3 region has 14 residues. The V gene's germline CDR1 is SGHKS and CDR2 YYEKEE (reference sequence). Between the trimmed V and J ends, which lost 1 base and 2 bases, there was a span of 9 bases. The CDR3 is CASSLYNGNYGYTF. As DNA, the CDR3 is TGTGCCAGCAGCTTGTATAACGGGAACTATGGCTACACCTTC.

V usage is TRBV7-2 and J usage is TRBJ2-7; D not resolved. The V end lost 0 bases, the J end lost 2 bases, and 8 bases lay between the germline ends. Germline CDR1 SGHTA, CDR2 FQGNSA. The CDR3 contains 14 residues. The CDR3 coding sequence is TGTGCCAGCAGCTTAGCCCCAGGCCCCTACGAGCAGTACTTC. It specifies CASSLAPGPYEQYF.

This clone was recorded only once. V usage is TRBV6-2 or TRBV6-3 and J usage is TRBJ2-6; 7 bases are a match to TRBD1. Germline assignment: CDR1 MNHEY and CDR2 SVGEGT. After removal of 2 bases from V and 2 bases from J, the junction contained 12 bases not matched to a gene. This CDR3 has 19 residues. CDR3 amino acids: CASSYLDRAPRTGANVLTF. DNA for the CDR3: TGTGCCAGCAGTTACCTCGACAGGGCCCCTCGCACTGGGGCCAACGTCCTGACTTTC.

This clone appeared once. This sequence joins TRBV7-2 and TRBJ2-5; 7 bases are a match to TRBD2. The CDR3 has 14 amino acids. From germline, CDR1 is SGHTA and CDR2 FQGNSA. V was clipped by 1 base and J by 4 bases; unmatched bases: 3. The CDR3 DNA follows: TGTGCCAGCAGCTTAGGACTAGCAAGAGAGACCCAGTACTTC. It is translated as CASSLGLARETQYF.

The chain links TRBV5-6 to TRBJ2-7; 10 bases are a match to TRBD2. V gave up 0 bases and J gave up 6 bases; unmatched junction bases: 6. The CDR3 totals 15 residues. The germline V gene encodes CDR1 SGHDT and CDR2 YYEEEE. The CDR3 protein is CASSLGPSGGSEQYF. In DNA, the CDR3 is TGTGCCAGCAGCTTGGGGCCTAGCGGGGGTTCCGAGCAGTACTTC.

The CDR3 region has the DNA TGTGCCAGCAGTTTAAGCCCTTGGAGCGGGGGAAGCGAGCAGTACTTC. Amino acids: CASSLSPWSGGSEQYF. This chain connects TRBV28 to TRBJ2-7, with 8 bases matching TRBD2. The V gene's germline CDR1 is MDHEN and CDR2 SYDVKM. The CDR3 is made up of 16 amino acids. Losses at the gene ends were 2 bases for V and 6 bases for J; bases not matched to a gene: 12.

Of note for this clone: One end of the junction varies from germline; a read error may be responsible. Written as DNA, the CDR3 is TGCAGTGCTAGAGATCGAACTGGAGCTTTCTTT. Its translation is CSARDRTGAFF. The chain uses TRBV20-1 and TRBJ1-1; D gene ambiguous. CDR1 DFQATT and CDR2 SNEGSKA come from the germline V gene (reference sequence). This CDR3 is built from 11 residues.

The chain links TRBV14 to TRBJ1-3, with unresolved D. The CDR3 runs to 14 residues. Germline CDR1 and CDR2: SGHDN and FVKESK. Trimming stripped 4 bases from V and 3 bases from J, with 10 bases between. The CDR3 region is CASSRTASGNTIYF. The CDR3 bases are TGTGCCAGCAGCCGAACCGCCAGTGGAAACACCATATATTTT.

This clone was seen only once. The chain links TRBV5-4 to TRBJ2-1, with a weak D call TRBD2 (5 bases). The CDR3 covers 14 residues. Trimming left V 0 bases short and J 9 bases short, with 13 bases between. CDR1 is SGHNT, CDR2 YYREEE, per germline (reference sequence). In DNA, the CDR3 is TGTGCCAGCAGCTTGGTAAAGGGAGTCGGTGAGCAGTTCTTC. Translation: CASSLVKGVGEQFF.

J is TRBJ2-1 and V is TRBV2; TRBD2 agrees at 13 bases. J was trimmed by 4 bases and V by 3 bases; bases with no gene match: 3. CDR1 and CDR2 (germline): SNHLY, FYNNEI. This CDR3 contains 16 residues. CDR3 in amino acids: CASSDKLAGGYNEQFF. The DNA of the CDR3 is TGTGCCAGCAGTGATAAACTAGCGGGGGGGTACAATGAGCAGTTCTTC.

This rearrangement joins TRBV3-1 (or the pseudogene TRBV3-2) to TRBJ1-4; 8 bases are a match to TRBD1. This CDR3 comprises 14 residues. Trimming took 6 bases from V and 7 from J; bases not matched to a gene: 7. Germline V gives CDR1 LGHDT, CDR2 YNNKEL (reference sequence). The CDR3 DNA is TGTGCCAGCAGAAGCAGGGGGCCAGGTGAAAAACTGTTTTTT. Its translation is CASRSRGPGEKLFF.

This chain links TRBV27 with TRBJ1-2; 9 bases align to TRBD1. The CDR3 sequence is 15 residues long. CDR1 and CDR2 from the germline V gene are MNHEY and SMNVEV (reference sequence). The ends lost 6 bases at V and 7 bases at J; junction bases unmatched: 12. The CDR3 DNA reads TGTGCCAGCAGCCTAGGGCCGGGACAGGGTTTTGGCTACACCTTC. Its protein is CASSLGPGQGFGYTF.

The rearrangement uses TRBV7-3 and TRBJ2-1; 10 bases match TRBD2. J was trimmed by 0 bases and V by 4 bases; bases with no gene match: 6. The germline CDR1 and CDR2 sequences are SGHTA and FQGTGA. This CDR3 is built from 17 residues. CDR3 region: CASSYEASGGSYNEQFF. CDR3 sequence (DNA): TGTGCCAGCAGCTATGAAGCTAGCGGGGGCTCCTACAATGAGCAGTTCTTC.

J is TRBJ1-6 and V is TRBV9; 7 bases agree with TRBD1. This CDR3 is 15 amino acids long. Germline V gene sequence: CDR1 SGDLS, CDR2 YYNGEE. J lost 9 bases, V lost 3 bases, and 9 bases had no gene match. The CDR3 sequence is CASSAPGGNVSPLHF. CDR3 DNA sequence: TGTGCCAGCAGCGCCCCAGGGGGTAATGTTTCACCCCTCCACTTT.

This clone has more than one count but fewer than ten. The DNA for the CDR3 is TGCGCCAGCAGCATGACAGGGGGCACTGAAGCTTTCTTT. Its translation: CASSMTGGTEAFF. The chain has TRBV5-1 and TRBJ1-1; 9 bases line up with TRBD1. Trimming took 4 bases from V and 4 from J; bases not matched to a gene: 2. The CDR3 covers 13 residues. From germline, CDR1 is SGHRS and CDR2 YFSETQ.

V gene TRBV7-9 combines with J gene TRBJ2-7; D ambiguous. CDR3 length: 11 amino acids. V was clipped by 4 bases and J by 3 bases, with 4 bases between them. CDR1 and CDR2 (germline): SEHNR, FQNEAQ (reference sequence). This chain's CDR3 is CASSSYYEQYF. The CDR3 nucleotides are TGTGCCAGCAGCTCCTACTACGAGCAGTACTTC.

This chain joins TRBV30 and TRBJ1-6; a possible D gene is TRBD1 (6 bases). The CDR3 consists of 17 residues. V was pared by 7 bases and J by 5 bases, with 24 bases between. Germline assignment: CDR1 GTSNPN and CDR2 SVGIG (reference sequence). The CDR3 region has the DNA TGTGCCTCTACCCCCGGGACATTCAACCTCAATAATTCACCCCTCCACTTT. The encoded protein is CASTPGTFNLNNSPLHF.

The chain links TRBV18 to TRBJ1-1; D is unresolved. Germline V gives CDR1 KGHSH, CDR2 LQKENI. This CDR3 has 15 amino acids. V shed 1 base and J shed 4 bases, with 13 bases lying between them. CDR3 sequence (DNA): TGTGCCAGCTCACCACGTCCGGGAACTTCCACTGAAGCTTTCTTT. It is translated as CASSPRPGTSTEAFF.

V gene TRBV5-1 combines with J gene TRBJ2-7; TRBD1 agrees at 8 bases. Unmatched junction bases numbered 12, after V lost 4 bases and J lost 3 bases. The germline gives CDR1 SGHRS, CDR2 YFSETQ. This CDR3 is 16 amino acids long. The DNA for the CDR3 is TGCGCCAGCAGCCGGGAACCGGGACAGGTCAACTACGAGCAGTACTTC. It translates to CASSREPGQVNYEQYF.